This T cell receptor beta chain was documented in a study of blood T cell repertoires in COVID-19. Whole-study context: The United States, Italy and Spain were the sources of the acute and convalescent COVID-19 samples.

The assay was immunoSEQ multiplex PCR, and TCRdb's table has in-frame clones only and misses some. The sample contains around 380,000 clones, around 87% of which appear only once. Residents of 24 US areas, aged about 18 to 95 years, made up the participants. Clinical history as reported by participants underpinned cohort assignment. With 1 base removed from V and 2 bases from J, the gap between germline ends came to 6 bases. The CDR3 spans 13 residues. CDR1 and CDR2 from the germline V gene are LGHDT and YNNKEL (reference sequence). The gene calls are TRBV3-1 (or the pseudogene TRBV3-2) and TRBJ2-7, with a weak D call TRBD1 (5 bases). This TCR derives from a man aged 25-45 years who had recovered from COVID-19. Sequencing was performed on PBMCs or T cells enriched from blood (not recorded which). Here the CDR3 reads CASSQGQPYEQYF. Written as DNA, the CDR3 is TGTGCCAGCAGCCAAGGACAGCCCTACGAGCAGTACTTC.